This T cell receptor beta chain came from a study of sequential checkpoint blockade in melanoma. Looking at the study overall: 85 to 95 pretreatment tumor DNA samples were TCRβ immunosequenced.

Study outcomes and limitations: PD-L1 staining and CD8+ counts, not mutational load, tracked tumor T-cell clonality. Response in arm A was associated with pretreatment TIL clonality.

Sequencing was performed with immunoSEQ multiplex PCR; in TCRdb, only in-frame clones are kept and a portion is missing. The sample holds about 11,000 clones, around 30% seen once. V gave up 2 bases and J gave up 3 bases, with 5 bases separating them. The CDR3 covers 13 residues. Germline CDR1 is SGHVT and CDR2 is SQSDAQ. This clone was observed a few times. Its target is not known. Treatment reported: randomized to nivolumab then ipilimumab (arm A) or the reverse (arm B). The sequencing here drew on tumor tissue (inferred from file names), taken from a patient given nivolumab and ipilimumab in sequence. The TCR comes from a human donor with melanoma. The rearrangement uses TRBV7-4 and TRBJ1-5; unclear D gene. CDR3 coding DNA: TGTGCCAGCAGCTTATCGCACAATCAGCCCCAGCATTTT. Encoded protein: CASSLSHNQPQHF.